This TCR beta chain originates from a study of spatial heterogeneity in lung cancer. Study-wide context: The count of detected beta-chain sequences consistently exceeded that of alpha-chain sequences.

On each TCR cDNA molecule, a unique molecular identifier was present. TCRdb passed the 5' RACE reads through MiXCR, listing each CDR3 protein once. The table records tens of thousands of distinct CDR3 sequences, about 12% of them present only once. This clonotype has only a few counts. No antigen is known for it. The V segment lost 4 bases and the J segment 16 bases; nucleotides outside the gene matches: 6. The germline CDR1 and CDR2 sequences are SGHTA and FQGNSA. The CDR3 is 12 amino acids. Study-level results: Blood carried ubiquitous expanded tumor TCRs more at resection than follow-up.

Specified time point: sample taken at primary tumor resection. Whole RNA, isolated from tumor, nontumor lung or frozen PBMC, was sequenced without prior sorting. The receptor's source is a male donor with early-stage non-small cell lung cancer. This sample comprised PBMCs, obtained at surgery. The V and J genes are TRBV7-2 and TRBJ2-1; 11 bases line up with TRBD2. The CDR3 nucleotides are TGTGCCAGCAGCTATTCTAGCGGGAGGCCCTTCTTC. Translation: CASSYSSGRPFF.